This paragraph reports one T cell receptor beta chain. The target antigen is unknown. Germline-derived CDR1 and CDR2 are LNHDA and SQIVND (reference sequence). CDR3 length: 15 residues. V lost 8 bases and J lost 6; bases outside the gene matches: 10. Using immunoSEQ multiplex PCR, the repertoire was profiled, and TCRdb retains in-frame clones only, with some absent. The sample has 160,000 or so clones; roughly 90% are singletons. The data originate from a study of T cell responses to AZD1222 COVID-19 vaccine. Study observations and caveats: Seropositivity was recorded at baseline in only six AZD1222 recipients. Repertoire collection took place solely once the T cell response had peaked. The donors showed a predominance of white British ancestry and of females, with possible underestimation of clonal diversity. Unmutated variant regions are reportedly targeted by nearly half of spike-specific TCRs.

The chain carries TRBV19 and TRBJ1-5; TRBD1 aligns across 10 bases. Source: peripheral blood, taken 28 days after the second AZD1222 dose. This receptor was identified in an adult who received the AZD1222 COVID-19 vaccine. This CDR3 reads CASQNRDRGFQPQHF. CDR3 coding DNA: TGTGCCAGTCAAAACCGGGACAGGGGATTTCAGCCCCAGCATTTT.